This passage covers 18 T cell receptor beta chains from one sample sequenced in a study of PD-1 blockade in classical Hodgkin lymphoma. Exposure to brentuximab vedotin varied, and each patient had relapsed following autologous stem cell transplantation. Clones were sequenced by immunoSEQ multiplex PCR, and TCRdb holds only the in-frame ones, with some missing. The profile shows tens of thousands of clones, around 80% of them singletons. The sequences come from peripheral blood mononuclear cells (PBMCs), collected before the second cycle of nivolumab. Every receptor here comes from a human donor with classical Hodgkin lymphoma.

Only a few counts were recorded for this clone. The chain couples TRBV11-3 to TRBJ2-1, with no clear D. CDR3 length equals 13 residues. Germline CDR1 reads SGHNT; CDR2 reads YENEEA. Trimming left V 1 base short and J 8 bases short, with 9 bases between. DNA of the CDR3: TGTGCCAGCAGCTTAGTAAACGGCTATGAGCAGTTCTTC. Translated, it gives CASSLVNGYEQFF.

This chain joins TRBV6-1 and TRBJ1-2, with D unresolved. This CDR3 comprises 11 residues. With 5 bases removed from V and 5 bases from J, the gap between germline ends came to 6 bases. Germline V lookup: CDR1 MNHNS, CDR2 SASEGT. The CDR3 region is CASSRAYGYTF. The CDR3 DNA follows: TGTGCCAGCAGTCGGGCGTATGGCTACACCTTC.

V and J are TRBV30 and TRBJ1-4; no clear D. The V end lost 3 bases, the J end lost 6 bases, and 20 bases lay between the germline ends. Germline CDR1 and CDR2: GTSNPN and SVGIG (reference sequence). This CDR3 region has 16 residues. This CDR3 reads CAWSPNPKVKYEKLFF. The CDR3 bases are TGTGCCTGGAGCCCCAACCCTAAGGTGAAGTATGAAAAACTGTTTTTT. Full variable domain (outside the CDR3, taken from reference TRBV30 and TRBJ1-4): SQTIHQWPATLVQPVGSPLSLECTVEGTSNPNLYWYRQAAGRGLQLLFYSVGIGQISSEVPQNLSASRPQDRQFILSSKKLLLSDSGFYLCAWSPNPKVKYEKLFFGSGTQLSVL.

V is TRBV25-1 and J is TRBJ2-1, with D perhaps matching TRBD1 (5 bases). V lost 5 bases and J 8 bases, leaving 7 bases between the germline ends. The germline V gene has CDR1 MGHDK and CDR2 SYGVNS. This CDR3 is 11 amino acids long. In nucleotides, the CDR3 is TGTGCCAGCAGTCAGGGCGATGAGCAGTTCTTC. This sequence encodes CASSQGDEQFF.

The V gene is TRBV6-5, the J gene TRBJ1-2, with TRBD1 identical over 7 bases. The CDR3 runs to 13 residues. Germline V CDR1 and CDR2: MNHEY, SVGAGI. After removal of 2 bases from V and 5 bases from J, the junction contained 2 bases not matched to a gene. The CDR3 spells CASSYGGQYGYTF. The CDR3 DNA sequence: TGTGCCAGCAGTTACGGGGGACAGTATGGCTACACCTTC.

The rearrangement links TRBV29-1 to TRBJ2-3; 7 bases fit TRBD2. CDR3 length: 15 residues. Germline V gene lookup returns CDR1 SQVTM and CDR2 ANQGSEA. Germline trimming cut 3 bases from V and 0 bases from J; bases unmatched to any gene: 6. The CDR3 region is CSVDIPGLSTDTQYF. The CDR3 DNA is TGCAGCGTTGACATCCCGGGACTAAGCACAGATACGCAGTATTTT.

The chain employs TRBV19 and TRBJ2-7; 12 bases match TRBD2. Germline CDR1 and CDR2: LNHDA and SQIVND (reference sequence). V lost 3 bases and J lost 3; bases outside the gene matches: 6. The CDR3 extends over 16 amino acids. This chain's CDR3 is CASSMRASGRDYEQYF. DNA for the CDR3: TGTGCCAGTAGTATGAGGGCTAGCGGGAGGGACTACGAGCAGTACTTC. The complete variable domain, with remaining parts taken from reference TRBV19 and TRBJ2-7, reads DGGITQSPKYLFRKEGQNVTLSCEQNLNHDAMYWYRQDPGQGLRLIYYSQIVNDFQKGDIAEGYSVSREKKESFPLTVTSAQKNPTAFYLCASSMRASGRDYEQYFGPGTRLTVT.

The CDR3 nucleotides read TGTGCCAGCAGTTCCGGGACAGCATCCACAGATACGCAGTATTTT. This translates into CASSSGTASTDTQYF. This chain uses TRBV5-4 with TRBJ2-3; the match to TRBD1 covers 7 bases. Germline assignment: CDR1 SGHNT and CDR2 YYREEE (reference sequence). Unmatched junction bases numbered 8, after V lost 5 bases and J lost 2 bases. This CDR3 has 15 residues. The variable domain in full, completed from reference TRBV5-4 and TRBJ2-3, reads ETGVTQSPTHLIKTRGQQVTLRCSSQSGHNTVSWYQQALGQGPQFIFQYYREEENGRGNFPPRFSGLQFPNYSSELNVNALELDDSALYLCASSSGTASTDTQYFGPGTRLTVL.

The chain couples TRBV5-1 to TRBJ1-4; 9 bases fit TRBD1. Per the germline V gene, CDR1 is SGHRS and CDR2 is YFSETQ. V lost 5 bases to trimming and J lost 3 bases; unmatched junction nucleotides: 14. The CDR3 is 18 residues long. The CDR3 loop is CASRSLQGAGGANEKLFF. In DNA form, the CDR3 reads TGCGCCAGCAGGTCCCTACAGGGGGCAGGAGGAGCTAATGAAAAACTGTTTTTT.

The V call is TRBV6-5, the J call TRBJ1-2, with D perhaps matching TRBD1 (5 bases). The CDR3 consists of 12 residues. The V and J ends lost 3 bases and 8 bases respectively, with 10 bases between them. CDR1 is MNHEY, CDR2 SVGAGI, per germline. The CDR3 loop is CASSYGGHGYTF. The CDR3 DNA follows: TGTGCCAGCAGTTATGGGGGTCACGGCTACACCTTC.

V gene TRBV7-6 combines with J gene TRBJ1-3; D is unresolved. Trimming left V 1 base short and J 0 bases short, with 10 bases between. The germline V gene has CDR1 SGHVS and CDR2 FNYEAQ. The CDR3 runs to 16 residues. The CDR3 loop reads CASSLEGSGSGNTIYF. In DNA, the CDR3 is TGTGCCAGCAGCTTAGAAGGGTCAGGCTCTGGAAACACCATATATTTT.

The chain combines TRBV28 with TRBJ2-1, with TRBD2 as a possible D gene (5 bases). The germline V gene encodes CDR1 MDHEN and CDR2 SYDVKM. The V and J ends lost 7 bases and 3 bases respectively, with 10 bases between them. The length of the CDR3 is 13 residues. The CDR3 nucleotides read TGTGCCAGCACTTACGGGAACTACAATGAGCAGTTCTTC. This encodes CASTYGNYNEQFF.

This sequence joins TRBV18 and TRBJ1-4; TRBD1 matches 8 bases. Per the germline V gene, CDR1 is KGHSH and CDR2 is LQKENI. With 4 bases clipped from V and 16 bases from J, the junction kept 8 bases outside the gene matches. The CDR3 consists of 12 residues. The CDR3 region is CASSRPGQVPFF. The CDR3 DNA reads TGTGCCAGCTCACGGCCGGGACAGGTACCGTTTTTT.

This clone was seen only a few times. The rearrangement links TRBV30 to TRBJ1-2, with D possibly matching TRBD1 (6 bases). Per germline, CDR1 GTSNPN and CDR2 SVGIG (reference sequence). Trimming stripped 5 bases from V and 5 bases from J, with 12 bases between. The CDR3 runs to 12 residues. DNA of the CDR3: TGTGCCTGGCTAGGGGGGGCATATGGCTACACCTTC. Translating gives CAWLGGAYGYTF. Using reference TRBV30 and TRBJ1-2 for the parts outside the CDR3, the full variable domain is SQTIHQWPATLVQPVGSPLSLECTVEGTSNPNLYWYRQAAGRGLQLLFYSVGIGQISSEVPQNLSASRPQDRQFILSSKKLLLSDSGFYLCAWLGGAYGYTFGSGTRLTVV.

With regard to this clone: Germline is not matched at one junction end, which may reflect a read error. The rearrangement joins TRBV29-1 to TRBJ2-2; D possibly uses TRBD1 or TRBD2 (5 bases each). CDR3 length: 15 amino acids. Germline V gene sequence: CDR1 SQVTM, CDR2 ANQGSEA. The CDR3 is CSVEANWVGHRGAVF. The CDR3 DNA sequence: TGCAGCGTTGAAGCCAACTGGGTCGGACACCGGGGAGCTGTTTTT.

This clone was detected only once. The gene calls are TRBV7-3 and TRBJ2-3; weak D call: TRBD2 (6 bases). V shed 1 base and J shed 3 bases, with 11 bases lying between them. The CDR3 has 15 amino acids. CDR1 and CDR2 (germline): SGHTA, FQGTGA. The CDR3 region has the DNA TGTGCCAGCAGCTTAATCGGGGGTGGAACAGATACGCAGTATTTT. It codes for CASSLIGGGTDTQYF.

The chain carries TRBV13 and TRBJ2-1; 12 bases align to TRBD2. The CDR3 has 15 residues. Losses at the gene ends were 5 bases for V and 7 bases for J; bases not matched to a gene: 6. From germline, CDR1 is PRHDT and CDR2 FYEKMQ (reference sequence). The CDR3 nucleotides are TGTGCCAGCAGCAAGACTAGCGGGGGTAGAAATGAGCAGTTCTTC. It yields the protein CASSKTSGGRNEQFF.

The rearrangement uses TRBV11-2 and TRBJ1-3; D is ambiguous. This CDR3 is built from 14 residues. Germline-derived CDR1 and CDR2 are SGHAT and FQNNGV. Trimming shortened V by 5 bases and J by 2 bases, and 10 bases separated the two germline ends. The CDR3 loop is CASSTRVAGNTIYF. For the CDR3, the DNA is TGTGCCAGCAGCACCCGGGTGGCTGGAAACACCATATATTTT.